The 8 T cell receptor beta chains listed next were all sequenced from one sample in a study of cytotoxic CD8 clonotypes in ibrutinib-treated CLL. Clones were read by immunoSEQ multiplex PCR, and TCRdb kept only the in-frame ones, dropping some. This table has some 150,000 clones, 75% to 85% appearing once. The sequencing here drew on PBMCs, taken after 12 months of ibrutinib treatment. These receptors came from a human donor with chronic lymphocytic leukemia.

The chain combines TRBV30 with TRBJ2-7, with D perhaps TRBD1 (5 bases). Germline CDR1 and CDR2: GTSNPN and SVGIG (reference sequence). The germline V and J ends were trimmed by 0 bases and 3 bases, with 15 bases remaining between them. The CDR3 has 15 residues. The DNA for the CDR3 is TGTGCCTGGAGTGTGAGGTGGGCAGGGAACTACGAGCAGTACTTC. Its protein product is CAWSVRWAGNYEQYF.

The chain recombines TRBV6-1 with TRBJ2-7, with TRBD2 matching 7 bases. From germline, CDR1 is MNHNS and CDR2 SASEGT. The CDR3 is 13 amino acids. V gave up 6 bases and J gave up 0 bases; unmatched junction bases: 2. The CDR3 DNA reads TGTGCCAGCAGCGGGAGGAGCTCCTACGAGCAGTACTTC. It specifies CASSGRSSYEQYF.

This chain joins TRBV5-1 and TRBJ2-1; possible D gene TRBD1, 5 bases. Germline-derived CDR1 and CDR2 are SGHRS and YFSETQ. Trimming removed 0 bases from V and 9 bases from J, with 10 bases in between. The length of the CDR3 is 13 residues. In DNA form, the CDR3 reads TGCGCCAGCAGCTTGGCCAGGGTTCGTGAGCAGTTCTTC. Protein product: CASSLARVREQFF.

Comments on this clone: Other DNA variants within this sample encode the same CDR3. The chain carries TRBV7-9 and TRBJ2-7; D may be TRBD2 (5 bases). Trimming removed 0 bases at V and 3 bases at J, with 6 bases between. This CDR3 region has 13 residues. Germline CDR1 reads SEHNR; CDR2 reads FQNEAQ (reference sequence). The CDR3 coding sequence is TGTGCCAGCAGCTTAGCGGGGAGCTACGAGCAGTACTTC. It yields the protein CASSLAGSYEQYF.

V is TRBV4-3 and J is TRBJ1-2; 10 bases match TRBD1. CDR1 is LGHNA, CDR2 YSLEER, per germline. This CDR3 is 15 amino acids long. V lost 3 bases and J lost 1; bases outside the gene matches: 2. CDR3 in DNA: TGCGCCAGCAGCCAGGGACAGGGGATTAACTATGGCTACACCTTC. Its translation: CASSQGQGINYGYTF.

This rearrangement joins TRBV4-2 to TRBJ2-2, with D hard to call. The germline V and J ends were trimmed by 3 bases and 2 bases, with 1 base remaining between them. The CDR3 totals 12 residues. In germline, CDR1 is LGHNA, CDR2 YNFKEQ. The CDR3 DNA is TGTGCCAGCAGCCACAACACCGGGGAGCTGTTTTTT. Its translation is CASSHNTGELFF.

This chain connects TRBV10-3 to TRBJ2-7; the match to TRBD2 covers 12 bases. CDR1 is ENHRY, CDR2 SYGVKD, per germline. Trimming removed 6 bases from V and 7 bases from J; junction bases left unmatched: 13. CDR3 length: 16 amino acids. This chain's CDR3 is CAISPGLAGIRLEQYF. CDR3 coding DNA: TGTGCCATCAGCCCGGGACTAGCGGGCATCCGCCTGGAGCAGTACTTC.

The chain combines TRBV29-1 with TRBJ1-2; D might be TRBD1 (5 bases). Between the trimmed V and J ends, which lost 6 bases and 12 bases, there was a span of 23 bases. This CDR3 comprises 13 residues. The germline gives CDR1 SQVTM, CDR2 ANQGSEA. For the CDR3, the DNA is TGCAGCGTCCAGCAGGGTTTAGTCGTTCAGCACACCTTC. Amino acid sequence: CSVQQGLVVQHTF.